This T cell receptor beta chain was profiled in a study of blood T cell repertoires in COVID-19. The overall study: Italy, Spain and the United States were the sources of the convalescent and acute COVID-19 samples. PBMCs, B-cell-depleted T cells, or T cells provided the cDNA or gDNA that made up the material.

Data came from immunoSEQ multiplex PCR; TCRdb stores just in-frame clones and leaves some out. The sample has roughly 250,000 clones, about 86% seen once. With 4 bases removed from V and 1 base from J, the gap between germline ends came to 15 bases. The CDR3 extends over 16 amino acids. Germline V gene lookup returns CDR1 SGHVS and CDR2 FNYEAQ. The V call is TRBV7-6, the J call TRBJ2-3; D is unresolved. This clonotype was obtained from an elderly woman with acute or convalescent COVID-19. Sequencing was carried out using peripheral blood. The CDR3 region has the DNA TGTGCCAGCAGCTCTCGGGTCGGTGCGGGCACAGATACGCAGTATTTT. Its translation: CASSSRVGAGTDTQYF.